A selection of T cell receptor beta chains follows, all from one sample in a study of blood T cell repertoires in COVID-19. Profiled with immunoSEQ multiplex PCR; TCRdb holds only in-frame clones, not every one. Of some 87,000 clones in the sample, approximately 90% are singletons; the top ten hold roughly 4.2%. Sequenced input: peripheral blood. The receptors were gathered from a human donor with COVID-19, enrolled during active disease. The donor label of this sample is uncertain. CDR3s include the opening cysteine and the closing phenylalanine or tryptophan. D genes are given only for firm matches. Expanded clones get a size class; other rows say once, few or many, or leave the size out.

TRBD1	TRBV15	TRBJ1-1	NA	TGTGCCACCAGCAGAGATTACCAGGGGGAGAACACTGAAGCTTTCTTT	CATSRDYQGENTEAFF
NA	TRBV6-1	TRBJ2-5	NA	TGTGCCAGCAGTGAATACCGAGGGAAGACCCAGTACTTC	CASSEYRGKTQYF
NA	TRBV5-5	TRBJ1-1	once	TGTGCCAGCAGCTTGGCCGCGGGGGGGACCACTGAAGCTTTCTTT	CASSLAAGGTTEAFF
NA	TRBV30	TRBJ1-3	NA	TGTGCCGCCGGGGGTACGGCTGGAAACACCATATATTTT	CAAGGTAGNTIYF
NA	TRBV6-5	TRBJ1-1	NA	TGTGCCAGCAGTTACCTCGGCGGGGCCGGAACTGAAGCTTTCTTT	CASSYLGGAGTEAFF
NA	TRBV18	TRBJ2-3	NA	TGTGCCAGCTCACCAAGAACTGGGGGCTCTGCAGATACGCAGTATTTT	CASSPRTGGSADTQYF
NA	TRBV19	TRBJ1-1	NA	TGTGCCAGTACCCTCCGGTTGGAGGATAGCACTGAAGCTTTCTTT	CASTLRLEDSTEAFF
TRBD1	TRBV6-6	TRBJ2-7	NA	TGTGCCAGCAGGCTCACAGGGGGATCCTACGAGCAGTACTTC	CASRLTGGSYEQYF
NA	TRBV7-9	TRBJ2-3	NA	TGTGCCAGCAGCCTGCTCGGGGTGGATACGCAGTATTTT	CASSLLGVDTQYF
NA	TRBV5-4	TRBJ1-2	once	TGTGCCAGCAGCCTTAAGACAGGCCCAAAATCGGGTGGCTACACCTTC	CASSLKTGPKSGGYTF
TRBD1	TRBV18	TRBJ2-3	NA	TGTGCCAGCTCACCCCGGGACAGGGGAAACACAGATACGCAGTATTTT	CASSPRDRGNTDTQYF